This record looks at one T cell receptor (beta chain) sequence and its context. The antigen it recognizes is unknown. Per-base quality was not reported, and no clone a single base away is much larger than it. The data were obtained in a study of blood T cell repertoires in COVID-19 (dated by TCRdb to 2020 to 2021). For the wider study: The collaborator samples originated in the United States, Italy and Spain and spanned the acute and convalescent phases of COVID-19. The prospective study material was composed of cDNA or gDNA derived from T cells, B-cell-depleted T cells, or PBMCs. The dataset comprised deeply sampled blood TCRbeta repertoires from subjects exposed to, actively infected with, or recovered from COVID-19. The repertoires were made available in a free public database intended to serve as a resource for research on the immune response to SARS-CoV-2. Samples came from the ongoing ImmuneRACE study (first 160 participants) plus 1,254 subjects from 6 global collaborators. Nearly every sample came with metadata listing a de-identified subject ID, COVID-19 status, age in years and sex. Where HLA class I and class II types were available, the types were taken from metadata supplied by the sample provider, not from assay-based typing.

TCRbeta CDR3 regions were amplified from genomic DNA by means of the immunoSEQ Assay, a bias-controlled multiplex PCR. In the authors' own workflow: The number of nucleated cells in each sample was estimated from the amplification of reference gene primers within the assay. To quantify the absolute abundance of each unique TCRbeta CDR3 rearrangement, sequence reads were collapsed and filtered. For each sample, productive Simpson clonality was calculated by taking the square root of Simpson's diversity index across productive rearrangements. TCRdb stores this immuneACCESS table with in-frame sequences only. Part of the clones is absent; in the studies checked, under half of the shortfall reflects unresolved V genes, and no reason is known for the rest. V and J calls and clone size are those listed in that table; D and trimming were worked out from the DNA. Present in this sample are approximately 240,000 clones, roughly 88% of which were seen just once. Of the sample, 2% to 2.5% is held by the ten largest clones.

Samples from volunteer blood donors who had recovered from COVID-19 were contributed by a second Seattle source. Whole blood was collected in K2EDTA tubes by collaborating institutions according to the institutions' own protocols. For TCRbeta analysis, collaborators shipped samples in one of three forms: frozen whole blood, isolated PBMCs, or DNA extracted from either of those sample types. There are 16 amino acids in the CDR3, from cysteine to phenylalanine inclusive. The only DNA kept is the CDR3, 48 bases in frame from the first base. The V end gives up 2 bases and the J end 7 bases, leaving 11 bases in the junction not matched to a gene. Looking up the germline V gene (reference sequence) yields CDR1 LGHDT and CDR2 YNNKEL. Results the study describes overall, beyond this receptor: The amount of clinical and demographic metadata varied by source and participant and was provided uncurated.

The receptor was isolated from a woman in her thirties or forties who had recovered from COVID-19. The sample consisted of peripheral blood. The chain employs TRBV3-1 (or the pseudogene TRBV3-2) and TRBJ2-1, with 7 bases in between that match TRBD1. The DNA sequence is TGTGCCAGCAGCCAACGATTACGGGACAGCGGTAATGAGCAGTTCTTC. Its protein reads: CASSQRLRDSGNEQFF.